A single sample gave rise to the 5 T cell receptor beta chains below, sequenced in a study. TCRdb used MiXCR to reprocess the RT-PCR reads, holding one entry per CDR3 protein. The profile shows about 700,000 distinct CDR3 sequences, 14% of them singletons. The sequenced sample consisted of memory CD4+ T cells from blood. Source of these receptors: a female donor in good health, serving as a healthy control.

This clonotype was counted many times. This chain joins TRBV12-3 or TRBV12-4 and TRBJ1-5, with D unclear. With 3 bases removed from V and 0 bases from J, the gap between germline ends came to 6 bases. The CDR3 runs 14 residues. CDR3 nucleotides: TGTGCCAGCAGTTTTGCTTATAGCAATCAGCCCCAGCATTTT. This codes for CASSFAYSNQPQHF.

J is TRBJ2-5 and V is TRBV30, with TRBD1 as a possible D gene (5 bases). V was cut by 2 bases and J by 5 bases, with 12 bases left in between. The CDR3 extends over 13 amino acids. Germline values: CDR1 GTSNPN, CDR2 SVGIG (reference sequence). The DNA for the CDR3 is TGTGCCTGGAGTTCAACAGGTCGCGAGACCCAGTACTTC. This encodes CAWSSTGRETQYF.

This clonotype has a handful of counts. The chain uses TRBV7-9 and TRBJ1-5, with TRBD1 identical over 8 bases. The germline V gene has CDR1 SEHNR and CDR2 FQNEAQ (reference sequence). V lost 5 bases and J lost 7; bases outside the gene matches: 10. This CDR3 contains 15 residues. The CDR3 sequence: CASSRGQGPEQPQHF. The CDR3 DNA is TGTGCCAGCAGCCGTGGACAGGGACCTGAGCAGCCCCAGCATTTT.

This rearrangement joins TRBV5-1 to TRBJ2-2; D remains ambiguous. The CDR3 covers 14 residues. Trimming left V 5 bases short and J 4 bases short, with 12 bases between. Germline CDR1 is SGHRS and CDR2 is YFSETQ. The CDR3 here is CASSSESSTGELFF. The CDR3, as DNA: TGCGCCAGCAGTTCCGAGAGTAGCACCGGGGAGCTGTTTTTT.

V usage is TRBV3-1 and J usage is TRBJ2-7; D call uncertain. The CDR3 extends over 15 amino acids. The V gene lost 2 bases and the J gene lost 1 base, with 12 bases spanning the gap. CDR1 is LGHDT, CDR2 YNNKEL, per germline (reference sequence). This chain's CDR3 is CASSQTPQESYEQYF. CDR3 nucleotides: TGTGCCAGCAGCCAAACCCCCCAAGAATCCTACGAGCAGTACTTC.